Listed below are T cell receptor beta chains from one sample, sequenced in a study of Tregs in tolerant kidney transplant recipients. TCRdb's copy holds only in-frame clones and misses some; the assay was immunoSEQ multiplex PCR. The sample includes about 240,000 clones, roughly 80% of them seen just once. The sample consisted of CD4+ T cells from blood. Receptor source: a human donor in good health. Both conserved end residues are part of each CDR3. Fields, in order: clone size, D gene, J gene, V gene, CDR3 DNA, CDR3 protein. D genes are given only for firm matches. Not every row has a clone size; where given, it reads once, few, many or a size class.

clone size: few
D gene: .
J gene: TRBJ1-1
V gene: TRBV6-5
CDR3 DNA: TGTGCCAGCAGAGTCCTTGGACTTACGAACACTGAAGCTTTCTTT
CDR3 protein: CASRVLGLTNTEAFF

clone size: .
D gene: TRBD2
J gene: TRBJ2-3
V gene: TRBV6-6
CDR3 DNA: TGTGCCAGCATCTCCCTAGCGGGCCGCGGAGATACGCAGTATTTT
CDR3 protein: CASISLAGRGDTQYF

clone size: few
D gene: .
J gene: TRBJ2-5
V gene: TRBV6-5
CDR3 DNA: TGTGCCAGCAGTTATATAGGGGCCTCCCAAGAGACCCAGTACTTC
CDR3 protein: CASSYIGASQETQYF

clone size: .
D gene: .
J gene: TRBJ2-2
V gene: TRBV7-2
CDR3 DNA: TGTGCCAGCAGCTTAGTGGCTAGCGATTCGGCCGGGGAGCTGTTTTTT
CDR3 protein: CASSLVASDSAGELFF

clone size: .
D gene: .
J gene: TRBJ2-3
V gene: TRBV7-6
CDR3 DNA: TGTGCCAGCACCCCCTCCGGGGCAGATACGCAGTATTTT
CDR3 protein: CASTPSGADTQYF

clone size: once
D gene: .
J gene: TRBJ1-3
V gene: TRBV19
CDR3 DNA: TGTGCCAGTAACGAAGGGACATCAGCCTCTGGAAACACCATATATTTT
CDR3 protein: CASNEGTSASGNTIYF

clone size: .
D gene: .
J gene: TRBJ2-7
V gene: TRBV5-1
CDR3 DNA: TGCGCCAGCAGCTCTTACAGGGACGGCGAGCAGTACTTC
CDR3 protein: CASSSYRDGEQYF

clone size: .
D gene: TRBD1
J gene: TRBJ2-2
V gene: TRBV6-6
CDR3 DNA: TGTGCCAGCAGTCAGAGACAGGGCTTGACCGGGGAGCTGTTTTTT
CDR3 protein: CASSQRQGLTGELFF

clone size: once
D gene: TRBD1
J gene: TRBJ2-5
V gene: TRBV19
CDR3 DNA: TGTGCCAGCTCCCCGACAGGGTTACAAGAGACCCAGTACTTC
CDR3 protein: CASSPTGLQETQYF

clone size: once
D gene: .
J gene: TRBJ2-7
V gene: TRBV7-2
CDR3 DNA: TGTGCCAGCAGCTTAGGACTTCCCCTCTACGAGCAGTACTTC
CDR3 protein: CASSLGLPLYEQYF

clone size: few
D gene: TRBD1
J gene: TRBJ2-2
V gene: TRBV4-1
CDR3 DNA: TGCGCCAGCAGCCAAGACAGTCGGGAAGGACAGGGGGTCCCCGGGGAGCTGTTTTTT
CDR3 protein: CASSQDSREGQGVPGELFF